One sample yielded the 18 T cell receptor beta chains listed below, sequenced in a study of cytomegalovirus exposure and HLA in healthy donors (dated 2017 in TCRdb). The protocol used for the library was the immunoSEQ multiplex PCR assay. A mixture of 60 forward primers for TCR Vbeta segments and 13 reverse primers for TCR Jbeta segments was used in the multiplex PCR. TCRdb re-hosts the immuneACCESS table, in-frame sequences only. Its copies lack some clones; in the studies checked, an unresolved V gene accounts for under half of them, and the cause for the rest is not known. The sample has more than 45,000 clones on record, approximately 70% of them singletons. Approximately 19% of the sample comes from the top ten. The sample consisted of PBMCs. These receptors originate from a woman between 55 and 75 years old in good health and CMV-seropositive.

The sample holds one count of this clone. The gene calls are TRBV4-1 and TRBJ2-3; the D gene is possibly TRBD1 (6 bases). Deletions cut 6 bases from V and 5 bases from J, with 18 bases between. The CDR3 has 15 residues. Germline V gene lookup returns CDR1 MGHRA and CDR2 YSYEKL. CDR3 sequence (DNA): TGCGCCAGCAGTAGGCAGGGGCAGGTCATAGATACGCAGTATTTT. It codes for CASSRQGQVIDTQYF.

This clone was recorded only once. This rearrangement joins TRBV2 to TRBJ2-3; TRBD1 might be the D (5 bases). This CDR3 comprises 13 residues. CDR1 SNHLY and CDR2 FYNNEI come from the germline V gene. V was shortened by 8 bases and J by 4 bases, with 13 bases between the two germline ends. CDR3 protein: CASGGRAADTQYF. CDR3 sequence (DNA): TGTGCCAGCGGCGGCAGGGCCGCAGATACGCAGTATTTT.

In its sample, this clone was seen a few times. The rearrangement links TRBV9 to TRBJ2-2, with a weak D call TRBD1 (6 bases). Between the trimmed V and J ends, which lost 3 bases and 4 bases, there was a span of 16 bases. The V gene's germline CDR1 is SGDLS and CDR2 YYNGEE. There are 16 residues in the CDR3. The chain's CDR3 is CASSEGTTRATGELFF. The CDR3 region has the DNA TGTGCCAGCAGCGAAGGGACAACCCGGGCCACCGGGGAGCTGTTTTTT.

About this clone: Other DNA sequences in the sample encode the same CDR3. The chain combines TRBV9 with TRBJ2-7; tentative D call: TRBD2 (6 bases). The CDR3 consists of 14 residues. Germline V gene sequence: CDR1 SGDLS, CDR2 YYNGEE. Trimming pared 0 bases from V and 0 bases from J, leaving 7 bases between. CDR3 loop: CASSVDGSSYEQYF. In nucleotides, the CDR3 is TGTGCCAGCAGCGTAGACGGGAGCTCCTACGAGCAGTACTTC.

The genes are TRBV15 and TRBJ1-3; D unresolved. CDR1 and CDR2 (germline): LNHNV, YYDKDF (reference sequence). The CDR3 consists of 16 residues. V gave up 0 bases and J gave up 2 bases, with 11 bases separating them. CDR3 amino acids: CATSRDLTSTGNTIYF. The CDR3 DNA is TGTGCCACCAGCAGAGATTTAACGAGTACTGGAAACACCATATATTTT. Filled out from reference TRBV15 and TRBJ1-3, the complete variable domain reads DAMVIQNPRYQVTQFGKPVTLSCSQTLNHNVMYWYQQKSSQAPKLLFHYYDKDFNNEADTPDNFQSRRPNTSFCFLDIRSPGLGDTAMYLCATSRDLTSTGNTIYFGEGSWLTVV.

A few counts support this clone. This chain connects TRBV5-4 to TRBJ1-3, with D perhaps TRBD1 (5 bases). Germline V gives CDR1 SGHNT, CDR2 YYREEE (reference sequence). Trimming removed 5 bases at V and 2 bases at J, with 11 bases between. This CDR3 region has 14 residues. This chain's CDR3 is CASSSGQTGNTIYF. In DNA form, the CDR3 reads TGTGCCAGCAGTTCAGGGCAGACTGGAAACACCATATATTTT.

This chain joins TRBV7-3 and TRBJ2-1; 11 nucleotides agree with TRBD1. Per the germline V gene, CDR1 is SGHTA and CDR2 is FQGTGA. V trimming: 5 bases; J trimming: 7 bases; junction bases outside the gene matches: 7. This CDR3 spans 15 amino acids. The CDR3: CASSLGQGATNEQFF. In DNA, the CDR3 is TGTGCCAGCAGCCTAGGACAGGGGGCCACGAATGAGCAGTTCTTC. Full variable domain (outside the CDR3, taken from reference TRBV7-3 and TRBJ2-1): GAGVSQTPSNKVTEKGKYVELRCDPISGHTALYWYRQSLGQGPEFLIYFQGTGAADDSGLPNDRFFAVRPEGSVSTLKIQRTERGDSAVYLCASSLGQGATNEQFFGPGTRLTVL.

The chain uses TRBV19 and TRBJ2-6, with a weak D call TRBD2 (7 bases). CDR3 size: 17 residues. V lost 7 bases, J lost 1 base, and 17 bases lay in between. The germline gives CDR1 LNHDA, CDR2 SQIVND (reference sequence). The CDR3 sequence is CASMGGAGRSGANVLTF. The CDR3 region has the DNA TGTGCCAGTATGGGGGGGGCAGGGAGGTCTGGGGCCAACGTCCTGACTTTC.

V and J are TRBV5-1 and TRBJ2-3; D possibly corresponds to TRBD2 (6 bases). CDR3 length: 17 residues. Germline V gene data show CDR1 as SGHRS and CDR2 as YFSETQ. Between the trimmed V and J ends, which lost 0 bases and 1 base, there was a span of 15 bases. As DNA, the CDR3 is TGCGCCAGCAGCTTGGCCCGGGGACTCCCTGGCACAGATACGCAGTATTTT. Translated, it gives CASSLARGLPGTDTQYF.

The chain recombines TRBV25-1 with TRBJ2-5, with D maybe TRBD2 (5 bases). CDR3 length: 15 amino acids. The ends were cut back, 4 bases at V and 4 bases at J, with 16 bases in the middle. Germline-derived CDR1 and CDR2 are MGHDK and SYGVNS. CDR3 sequence reads: CASSGGGFEGETQYF. CDR3 in DNA: TGTGCCAGCAGTGGAGGAGGTTTTGAGGGAGAGACCCAGTACTTC.

As for this clone: This CDR3 is also generated by other DNA sequences in the sample. The gene calls are TRBV4-3 and TRBJ1-1; D call uncertain. The CDR3 is 13 amino acids. Germline values: CDR1 LGHNA, CDR2 YSLEER. Trimming took 1 base from V and 4 from J, leaving 7 bases between them. The CDR3 sequence: CASSQVEGTEAFF. CDR3 sequence (DNA): TGCGCCAGCAGCCAAGTGGAGGGCACTGAAGCTTTCTTT.

The chain has TRBV6-1 and TRBJ2-1, with 8 bases that match TRBD1. Germline-derived CDR1 and CDR2 are MNHNS and SASEGT. The CDR3 totals 13 residues. After removal of 3 bases from V and 15 bases from J, the junction contained 10 bases not matched to a gene. CDR3 region: CASSDFSDRVLFF. CDR3 sequence (DNA): TGTGCCAGCAGTGATTTCTCGGACAGGGTGCTGTTCTTC.

This clone appeared a few times. The sample holds other DNA sequences that translate to the same CDR3. The V gene is TRBV4-1, the J gene TRBJ1-5; D call uncertain. The germline V gene encodes CDR1 MGHRA and CDR2 YSYEKL. V gave up 0 bases and J gave up 2 bases, with 11 bases separating them. The CDR3 is made up of 16 amino acids. CDR3 residues: CASSQDGGIGNQPQHF. As DNA, the CDR3 is TGCGCCAGCAGCCAAGATGGAGGGATAGGCAATCAGCCCCAGCATTTT.

The genes are TRBV6-5 and TRBJ2-7; D is unclear. The CDR3 loop spans 12 amino acids. Germline V gives CDR1 MNHEY, CDR2 SVGAGI. V was shortened by 5 bases and J by 10 bases, with 15 bases between the two germline ends. CDR3 DNA sequence: TGTGCCAGCAGTCCGGGTCGGCCGTTCCAGTACTTC. It is translated as CASSPGRPFQYF.

The chain is built from TRBV18 and TRBJ1-4; D is unclear. CDR1 is KGHSH and CDR2 is LQKENI in the germline V gene. The V gene lost 4 bases and the J gene lost 7 bases, with 13 bases spanning the gap. The CDR3 runs 14 residues. The CDR3 here is CASSLDFGGEKLFF. CDR3 DNA: TGTGCCAGCTCACTTGACTTTGGCGGTGAAAAACTGTTTTTT.

This clone has just a few counts. The rearrangement uses TRBV6-4 and TRBJ1-4; perhaps TRBD1 as D (6 bases). The CDR3 has 11 residues. Trimming pared 7 bases from V and 16 bases from J, leaving 16 bases between. Per the germline V gene, CDR1 is MRHNA and CDR2 is SNTAGT. The CDR3 DNA reads as TGTGCCAGCATCCTAGACAGGCCGGGGTTTTTT. It yields the protein CASILDRPGFF.

The rearrangement links TRBV9 to TRBJ2-3, with 8 nucleotides matching TRBD2. The CDR3 contains 16 residues. V dropped 4 bases and J dropped 2; count of bases not matched to a gene: 9. In germline, CDR1 is SGDLS, CDR2 YYNGEE. This chain's CDR3 is CASSPGGGFTTDTQYF. The CDR3 bases are TGTGCCAGCAGCCCGGGGGGGGGCTTTACCACAGATACGCAGTATTTT. Full variable domain (remainder filled in from reference TRBV9 and TRBJ2-3): DSGVTQTPKHLITATGQRVTLRCSPRSGDLSVYWYQQSLDQGLQFLIQYYNGEERAKGNILERFSAQQFPDLHSELNLSSLELGDSALYFCASSPGGGFTTDTQYFGPGTRLTVL.

In DNA form, the CDR3 reads TGTGCCAGCAGTTTATGGGCAAGTTCTAATTCACCCCTCCACTTT. Its translation: CASSLWASSNSPLHF. The chain has TRBV27 and TRBJ1-6; D uncertain. This CDR3 region has 15 residues. Germline V gene lookup returns CDR1 MNHEY and CDR2 SMNVEV (reference sequence). Trimming pared 1 base from V and 6 bases from J, leaving 10 bases between.